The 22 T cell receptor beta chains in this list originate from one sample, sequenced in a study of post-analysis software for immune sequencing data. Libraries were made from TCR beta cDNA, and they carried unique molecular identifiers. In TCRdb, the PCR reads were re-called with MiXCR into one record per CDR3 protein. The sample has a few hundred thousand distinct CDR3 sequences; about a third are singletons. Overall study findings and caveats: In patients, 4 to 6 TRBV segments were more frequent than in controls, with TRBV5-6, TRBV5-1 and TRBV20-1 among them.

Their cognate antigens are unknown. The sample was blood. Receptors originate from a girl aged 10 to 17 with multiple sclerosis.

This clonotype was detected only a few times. CDR3 protein: CASRTGLAGQETQYF. DNA of the CDR3: TGTGCCAGCAGGACGGGACTAGCGGGGCAAGAGACCCAGTACTTC. This chain connects TRBV2 to TRBJ2-5; 13 bases agree with TRBD2. The CDR3 sequence is 15 residues long. V shed 6 bases and J 2 bases; nucleotides not matched to a gene: 3. The germline V gene encodes CDR1 SNHLY and CDR2 FYNNEI.

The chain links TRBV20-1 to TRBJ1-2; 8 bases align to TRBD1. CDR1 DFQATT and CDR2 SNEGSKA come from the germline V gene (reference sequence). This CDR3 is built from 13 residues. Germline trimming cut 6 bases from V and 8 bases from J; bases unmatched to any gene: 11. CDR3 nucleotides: TGCAGTGCCTCTCAGGGGGCGCCGAACGGCTACACCTTC. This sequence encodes CSASQGAPNGYTF.

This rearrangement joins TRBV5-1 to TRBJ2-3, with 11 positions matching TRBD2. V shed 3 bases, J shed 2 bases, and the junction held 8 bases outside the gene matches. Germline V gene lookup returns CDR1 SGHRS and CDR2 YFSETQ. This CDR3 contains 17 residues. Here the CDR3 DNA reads TGCGCCAGCAGCTCCTCCGGACTAGCGGGCCCCACAGATACGCAGTATTTT. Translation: CASSSSGLAGPTDTQYF.

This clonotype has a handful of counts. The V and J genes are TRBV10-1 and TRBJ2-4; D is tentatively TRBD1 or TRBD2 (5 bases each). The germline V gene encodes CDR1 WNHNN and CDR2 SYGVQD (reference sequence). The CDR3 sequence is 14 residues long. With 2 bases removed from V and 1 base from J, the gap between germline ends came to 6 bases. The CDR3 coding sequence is TGCGCCAGCAGTGAGGGGACCGCCAAAAACATTCAGTACTTC. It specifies CASSEGTAKNIQYF.

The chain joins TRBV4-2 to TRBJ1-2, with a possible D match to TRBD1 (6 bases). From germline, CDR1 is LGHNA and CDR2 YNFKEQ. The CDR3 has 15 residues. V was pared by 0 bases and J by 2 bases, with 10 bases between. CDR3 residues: CASSQDGQGNYGYTF. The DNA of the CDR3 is TGTGCCAGCAGCCAAGATGGGCAGGGGAACTATGGCTACACCTTC.

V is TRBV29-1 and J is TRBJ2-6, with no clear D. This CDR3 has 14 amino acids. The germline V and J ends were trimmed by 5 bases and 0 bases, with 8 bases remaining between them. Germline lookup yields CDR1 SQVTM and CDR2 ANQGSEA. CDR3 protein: CSVPGDSGANVLTF. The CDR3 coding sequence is TGCAGCGTTCCGGGTGACTCTGGGGCCAACGTCCTGACTTTC.

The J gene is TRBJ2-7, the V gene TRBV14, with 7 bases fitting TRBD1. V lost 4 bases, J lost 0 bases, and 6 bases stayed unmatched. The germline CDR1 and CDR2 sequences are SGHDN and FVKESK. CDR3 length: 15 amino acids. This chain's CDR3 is CASSPRQGPSYEQYF. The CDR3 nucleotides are TGTGCCAGCAGCCCTCGACAGGGCCCCTCCTACGAGCAGTACTTC.

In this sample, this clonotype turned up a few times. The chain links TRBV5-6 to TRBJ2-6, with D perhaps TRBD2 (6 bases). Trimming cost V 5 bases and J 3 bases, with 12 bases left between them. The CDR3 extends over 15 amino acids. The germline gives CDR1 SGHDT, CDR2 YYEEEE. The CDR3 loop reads CASSFSGYGANVLTF. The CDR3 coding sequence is TGTGCCAGCAGTTTTAGCGGATATGGGGCCAACGTCCTGACTTTC.

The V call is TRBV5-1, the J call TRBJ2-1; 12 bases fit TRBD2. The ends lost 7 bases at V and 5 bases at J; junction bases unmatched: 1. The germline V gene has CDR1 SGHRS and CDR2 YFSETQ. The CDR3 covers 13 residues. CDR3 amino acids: CASRTSGDNEQFF. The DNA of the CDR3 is TGCGCCAGCCGGACTAGCGGGGACAATGAGCAGTTCTTC. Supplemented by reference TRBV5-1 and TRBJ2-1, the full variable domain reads KAGVTQTPRYLIKTRGQQVTLSCSPISGHRSVSWYQQTPGQGLQFLFEYFSETQRNKGNFPGRFSGRQFSNSRSEMNVSTLELGDSALYLCASRTSGDNEQFFGPGTRLTVL.

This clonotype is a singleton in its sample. CDR3 sequence: CASSQDDRGKGNEQFF. CDR3 DNA: TGTGCCAGCAGCCAAGATGACAGGGGGAAAGGCAATGAGCAGTTCTTC. This sequence joins TRBV4-2 and TRBJ2-1; 9 bases match TRBD1. Germline V gene data show CDR1 as LGHNA and CDR2 as YNFKEQ. After removal of 0 bases from V and 6 bases from J, the junction contained 6 bases not matched to a gene. The CDR3 extends over 16 amino acids.

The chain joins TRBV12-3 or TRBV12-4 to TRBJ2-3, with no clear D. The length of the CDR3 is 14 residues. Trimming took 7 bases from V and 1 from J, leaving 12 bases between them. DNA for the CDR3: TGTGCCAGCACTCGATCTCGGGGCACAGATACGCAGTATTTT. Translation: CASTRSRGTDTQYF.

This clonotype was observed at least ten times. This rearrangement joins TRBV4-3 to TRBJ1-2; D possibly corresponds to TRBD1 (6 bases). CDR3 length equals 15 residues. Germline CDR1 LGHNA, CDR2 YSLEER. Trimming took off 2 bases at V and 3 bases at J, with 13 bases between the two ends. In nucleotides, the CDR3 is TGCGCCAGCAGCCAACAACAGGGTAGGGACTATGGCTACACCTTC. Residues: CASSQQQGRDYGYTF.

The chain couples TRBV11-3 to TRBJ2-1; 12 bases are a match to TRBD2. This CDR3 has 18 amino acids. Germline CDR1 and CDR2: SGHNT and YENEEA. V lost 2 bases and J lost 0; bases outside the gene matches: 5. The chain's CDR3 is CASSLRTSGDSSYNEQFF. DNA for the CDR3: TGTGCCAGCAGCTTAAGGACTAGCGGGGATAGCTCCTACAATGAGCAGTTCTTC. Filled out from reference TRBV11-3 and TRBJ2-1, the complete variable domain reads EAGVVQSPRYKIIEKKQPVAFWCNPISGHNTLYWYLQNLGQGPELLIRYENEEAVDDSQLPKDRFSAERLKGVDSTLKIQPAELGDSAVYLCASSLRTSGDSSYNEQFFGPGTRLTVL.

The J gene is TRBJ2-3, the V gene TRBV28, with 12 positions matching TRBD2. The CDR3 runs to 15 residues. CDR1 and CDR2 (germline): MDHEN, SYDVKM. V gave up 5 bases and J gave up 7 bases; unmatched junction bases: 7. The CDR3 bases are TGTGCCAGCAGTCTCCCGACTAGCGGGGGATATACGCAGTATTTT. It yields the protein CASSLPTSGGYTQYF.

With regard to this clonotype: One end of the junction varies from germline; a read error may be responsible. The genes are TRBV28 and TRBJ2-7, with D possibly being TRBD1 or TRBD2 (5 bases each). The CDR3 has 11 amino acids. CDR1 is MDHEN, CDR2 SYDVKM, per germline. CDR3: CASSWDDEQNF. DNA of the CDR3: TGTGCCAGCAGTTGGGACGACGAGCAGAACTTC. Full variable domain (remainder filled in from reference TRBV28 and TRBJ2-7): DVKVTQSSRYLVKRTGEKVFLECVQDMDHENMFWYRQDPGLGLRLIYFSYDVKMKEKGDIPEGYSVSREKKERFSLILESASTNQTSMYLCASSWDDEQNFGPGTRLTVT.

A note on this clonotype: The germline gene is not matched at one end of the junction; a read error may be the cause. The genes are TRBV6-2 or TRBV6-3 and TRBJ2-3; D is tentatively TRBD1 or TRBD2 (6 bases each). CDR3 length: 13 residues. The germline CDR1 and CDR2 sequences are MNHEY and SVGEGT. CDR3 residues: CAGRGGSTDTQYF. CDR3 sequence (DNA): TGTGCCGGCAGAGGGGGGAGCACAGATACGCAGTATTTT.

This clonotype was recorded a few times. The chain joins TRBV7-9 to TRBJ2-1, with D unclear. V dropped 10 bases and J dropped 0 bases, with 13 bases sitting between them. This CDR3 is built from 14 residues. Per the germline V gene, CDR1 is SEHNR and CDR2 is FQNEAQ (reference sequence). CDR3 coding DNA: TGTGCCACTCCGATGGTGGGCTCCTACAATGAGCAGTTCTTC. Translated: CATPMVGSYNEQFF.

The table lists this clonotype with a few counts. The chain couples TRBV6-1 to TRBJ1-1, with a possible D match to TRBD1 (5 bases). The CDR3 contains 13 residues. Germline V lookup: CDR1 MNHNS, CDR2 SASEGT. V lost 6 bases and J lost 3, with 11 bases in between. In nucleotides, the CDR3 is TGTGCCAGCAGATTGACAGAGGACACTGAAGCTTTCTTT. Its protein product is CASRLTEDTEAFF.

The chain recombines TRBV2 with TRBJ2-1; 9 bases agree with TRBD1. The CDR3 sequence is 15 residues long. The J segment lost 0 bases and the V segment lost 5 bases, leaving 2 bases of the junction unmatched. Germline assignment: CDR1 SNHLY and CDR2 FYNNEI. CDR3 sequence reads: CASSRQGDSYNEQFF. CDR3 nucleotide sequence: TGTGCCAGCAGTCGACAGGGGGACTCCTACAATGAGCAGTTCTTC.

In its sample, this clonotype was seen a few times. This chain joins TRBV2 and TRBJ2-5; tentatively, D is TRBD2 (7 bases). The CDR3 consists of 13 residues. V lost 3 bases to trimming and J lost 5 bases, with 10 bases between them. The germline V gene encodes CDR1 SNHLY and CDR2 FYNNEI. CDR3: CASSEGGPETQYF. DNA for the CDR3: TGTGCCAGCAGTGAGGGGGGGCCGGAGACCCAGTACTTC. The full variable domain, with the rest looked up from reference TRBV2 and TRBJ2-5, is EPEVTQTPSHQVTQMGQEVILRCVPISNHLYFYWYRQILGQKVEFLVSFYNNEISEKSEIFDDQFSVERPDGSNFTLKIRSTKLEDSAMYFCASSEGGPETQYFGPGTRLLVL.

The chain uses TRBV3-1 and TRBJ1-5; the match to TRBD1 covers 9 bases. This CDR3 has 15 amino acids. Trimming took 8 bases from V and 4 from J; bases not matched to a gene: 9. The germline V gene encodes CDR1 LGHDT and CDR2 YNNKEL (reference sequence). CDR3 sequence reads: CASSPGTGRNQPQHF. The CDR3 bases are TGTGCCAGCTCCCCCGGGACAGGGAGGAATCAGCCCCAGCATTTT.

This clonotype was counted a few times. The CDR3 sequence: CASSLLFAGGRTDTQYF. Written as DNA, the CDR3 is TGTGCCAGCAGCTTGCTATTTGCGGGGGGGAGGACAGATACGCAGTATTTT. The chain recombines TRBV11-2 with TRBJ2-3; TRBD2 agrees at 9 bases. CDR1 is SGHAT and CDR2 is FQNNGV in the germline V gene. V shed 3 bases, J shed 3 bases, and the junction held 10 bases outside the gene matches. The CDR3 runs to 17 residues.